This T cell receptor beta chain was found in a study of CD8+ T cells in alopecia areata (dated by TCRdb to about 2018). With respect to the entire study: The treated patients, all with moderate-to-severe alopecia areata, were enrolled in an open-label pilot trial of oral tofacitinib given at 5 to 10 mg twice daily. Patients stayed on tofacitinib for 6 to 18 months and then had 6 months of follow-up off drug so that delayed response and recurrence could be assessed. In treated patients, disease severity was measured using the SALT score, which gives the percentage of scalp surface area affected. Patients on tofacitinib were biopsied at baseline and after 4 and 24 weeks of treatment, and several of the patients also had a later scalp biopsy. Amplification of TCRbeta CDR3 regions was done by immunoSEQ multiplex PCR using 35 Vbeta forward primers and 13 Jbeta reverse primers. The RNA source kit depended on sample type: the PAXgene miRNA kit for fixed scalp, the miRNeasy kit for PBMCs, and the RNeasy kit for mouse skin. Scalp clonality was compared across normal scalp (n=4), patchy alopecia areata scalp (n=8), and alopecia totalis/universalis scalp (n=8). In both human patients and the C3H/HeJ mouse model, the study applied high-throughput TCRbeta sequencing to look at T cell clonal expansion in alopecia areata. In humans, TCRbeta sequencing was performed on scalp tissue and on sorted CD4+ and CD8+ peripheral blood T cells from healthy controls and from patients with patchy or totalis/universalis alopecia areata.

This clone came up a few times. Which antigen it targets is not known. It has no much larger one-base neighbor in the sample; base qualities were not kept. What the work shows at the level of the full study, not this receptor alone: Tofacitinib significantly decreased scalp clonality and the number of expanded CD8+ clones among the top 100 scalp clones. The treated cohort was small, with a single nonresponder, so links between baseline CD8+ expansion and response need larger studies. Compared with normal scalp, lesional scalp, particularly in alopecia totalis/universalis, had higher clonality and more expanded CD8+ clones, which suggests antigenic drive. Shared TCR sequences between patients were less evident than in mice, which may be partly attributable to HLA diversity in the patient population. During tofacitinib treatment, many expanded lesional clones remained in scalp and blood, and this persistence may partly explain relapse after treatment is stopped. Resident alphabeta T cells in normal human skin are also sequenced, complicating scalp TCR repertoire analysis, unlike mouse skin dominated by gammadelta T cells.

The treatment or condition label of this sample denotes: oral pan-JAK inhibitor, 5-10 mg twice daily. Peripheral blood and lesional scalp punch biopsies were obtained from patients with alopecia areata. PBMCs were separated by density centrifugation and stained for CD3, CD4 and CD8, after which CD4+ and CD8+ T cells were sorted on a FACSAria. Library construction relied on the immunoSEQ multiplex PCR assay. RNA was extracted from all samples and reverse transcribed into cDNA, which served as template for TCR sequencing. SuperScript III was used for first-strand cDNA synthesis, primed with a 2:1 mix of oligo-dT and random hexamers. A synthetic immune receptor repertoire was used to assess amplification bias, and residual bias was removed computationally. In the paper's pipeline: Raw reads were preprocessed to remove errors, and CDR3 was defined according to IMGT conventions as the region from the conserved cysteine to phenylalanine. Clonality was computed by normalizing Shannon entropy by log2 of the number of productive unique TCRs and subtracting the result from 1. Scalp TCRbeta sequences were cross-referenced with sorted blood CD4 and CD8 repertoires so that the CD4 or CD8 identity of scalp clones could be inferred. This immuneACCESS table, as held by TCRdb, lists in-frame sequences with V and J called but not all clones. Of the missing ones, under half trace to an unresolved V gene in checked studies; the others have no known cause. The V and J calls and clone size come from that table; D and trimming were worked out from the DNA. The sample data list 50,000 to 65,000 clones, and more than 45% of these were observed just once. The ten largest clones take up 20% of the sample.

Taken from cysteine to phenylalanine, the CDR3 has 15 residues. Here the CDR3 DNA is all that survives: 45 bases in frame from base 1. According to the germline V gene, CDR1 reads SGHDT and CDR2 reads YYEEEE. The V end gives up 0 bases and the J end 5 bases, leaving 6 bases in the junction not matched to a gene. Recombination joined TRBV5-6 with TRBJ2-3, and TRBD1 matches 7 of the central bases. The sample in question was CD8+ T cells sorted from blood, obtained at approximately week 36, from a patient treated with tofacitinib. The sequence was obtained from a human donor with alopecia areata. Here the CDR3 is given as CASSLGTGGVDTQYF. At the DNA level, the sequence is TGTGCCAGCAGCTTGGGGACAGGTGGTGTAGATACGCAGTATTTT.